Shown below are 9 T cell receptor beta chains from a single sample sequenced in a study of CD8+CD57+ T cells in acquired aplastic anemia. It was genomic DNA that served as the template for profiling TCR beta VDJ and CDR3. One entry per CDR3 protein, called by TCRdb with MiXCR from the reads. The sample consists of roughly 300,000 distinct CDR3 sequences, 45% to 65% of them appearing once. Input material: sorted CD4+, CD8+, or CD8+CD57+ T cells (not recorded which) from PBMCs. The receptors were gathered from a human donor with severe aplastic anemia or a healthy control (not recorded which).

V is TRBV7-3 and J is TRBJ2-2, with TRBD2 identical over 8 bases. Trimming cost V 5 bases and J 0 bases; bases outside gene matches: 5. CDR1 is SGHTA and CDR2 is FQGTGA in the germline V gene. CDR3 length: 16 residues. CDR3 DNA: TGTGCCAGCAGCCCCGCGGGAGGCGCGAACACCGGGGAGCTGTTTTTT. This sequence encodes CASSPAGGANTGELFF.

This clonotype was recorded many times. CDR3 nucleotide sequence: TGTGCCACCTCGGAGGGCAGTAATGAAAAACTGTTTTTT. It encodes CATSEGSNEKLFF. The chain joins TRBV7-9 to TRBJ1-4; D is unclear. The V gene's germline CDR1 is SEHNR and CDR2 FQNEAQ (reference sequence). This CDR3 has 13 residues. Trimming shortened V by 10 bases and J by 4 bases, and 13 bases separated the two germline ends.

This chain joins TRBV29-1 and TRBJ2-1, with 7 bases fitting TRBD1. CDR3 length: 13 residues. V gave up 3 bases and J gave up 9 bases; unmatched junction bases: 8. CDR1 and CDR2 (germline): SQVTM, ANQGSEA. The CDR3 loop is CSVERTGQFEQFF. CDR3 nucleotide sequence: TGCAGCGTTGAGAGGACAGGCCAATTTGAGCAGTTCTTC.

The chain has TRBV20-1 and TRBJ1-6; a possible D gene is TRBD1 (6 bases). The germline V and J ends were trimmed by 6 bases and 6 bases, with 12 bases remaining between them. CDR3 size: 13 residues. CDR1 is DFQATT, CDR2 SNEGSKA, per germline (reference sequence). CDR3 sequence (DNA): TGCAGTGCGCGGACAGCATCTAATTCACCCCTCCACTTT. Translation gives CSARTASNSPLHF.

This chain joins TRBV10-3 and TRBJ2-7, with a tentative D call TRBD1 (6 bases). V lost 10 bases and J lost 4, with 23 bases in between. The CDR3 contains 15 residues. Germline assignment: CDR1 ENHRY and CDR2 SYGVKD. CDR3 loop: CASSGVDSLRYEQYF. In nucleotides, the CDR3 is TGTGCCAGCAGCGGAGTGGACAGTTTAAGGTACGAGCAGTACTTC.

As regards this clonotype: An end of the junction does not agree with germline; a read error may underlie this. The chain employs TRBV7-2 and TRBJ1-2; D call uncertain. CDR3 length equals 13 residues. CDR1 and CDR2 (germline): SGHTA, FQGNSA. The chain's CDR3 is CASSLYREHGYTF. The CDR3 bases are TGTGCTAGCAGCTTATATCGGGAACATGGCTACACCTTC. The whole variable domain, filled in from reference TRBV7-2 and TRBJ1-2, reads GAGVSQSPSNKVTEKGKDVELRCDPISGHTALYWYRQSLGQGLEFLIYFQGNSAPDKSGLPSDRFSAERTGGSVSTLTIQRTQQEDSAVYLCASSLYREHGYTFGSGTRLTVV.

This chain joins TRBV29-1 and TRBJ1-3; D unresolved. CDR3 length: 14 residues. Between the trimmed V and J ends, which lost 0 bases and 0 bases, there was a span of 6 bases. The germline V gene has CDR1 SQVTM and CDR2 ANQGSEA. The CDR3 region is CSVEDGLSGNTIYF. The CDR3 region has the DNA TGCAGCGTTGAAGACGGCCTCTCTGGAAACACCATATATTTT.

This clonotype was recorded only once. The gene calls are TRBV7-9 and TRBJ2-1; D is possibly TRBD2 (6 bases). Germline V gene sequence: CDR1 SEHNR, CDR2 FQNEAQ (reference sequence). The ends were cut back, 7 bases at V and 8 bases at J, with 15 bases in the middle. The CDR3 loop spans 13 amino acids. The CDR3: CASTLDYTDEQFF. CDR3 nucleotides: TGTGCCAGCACGTTGGACTATACGGATGAGCAGTTCTTC.

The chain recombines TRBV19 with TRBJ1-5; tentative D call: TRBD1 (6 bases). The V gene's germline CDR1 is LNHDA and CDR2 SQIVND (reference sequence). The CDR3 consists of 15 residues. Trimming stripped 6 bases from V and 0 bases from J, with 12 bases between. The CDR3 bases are TGTGCCAGTAGCAGAGGGGGGATTAGCAATCAGCCCCAGCATTTT. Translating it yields CASSRGGISNQPQHF. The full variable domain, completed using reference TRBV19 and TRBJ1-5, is DGGITQSPKYLFRKEGQNVTLSCEQNLNHDAMYWYRQDPGQGLRLIYYSQIVNDFQKGDIAEGYSVSREKKESFPLTVTSAQKNPTAFYLCASSRGGISNQPQHFGDGTRLSIL.